This is a list of T cell receptor beta chains from one sample in a study of blood T cell repertoires in COVID-19. TCRdb keeps only in-frame clones here, not all; method: immunoSEQ multiplex PCR. The sample gives just over 250,000 clones, around 87% of which show up once; approximately 2.2% is in the top ten. The sequenced sample consisted of peripheral blood. Receptors originate from a woman between 50 and 59 years old with acute or convalescent COVID-19. The CDR3 runs from the conserved cysteine through the conserved F or W. Each record gives: CDR3 protein, CDR3 DNA, V gene, J gene, clone size, D gene. D genes are given only for firm matches. The size of a clone is reported for some rows only, either as once, few or many, or as a class for expanded clones.

CDR3: CASSLERRGFYGYTF; DNA: TGTGCCAGCAGCTTAGAGCGGCGGGGGTTTTATGGCTACACCTTC; V: TRBV11-2; J: TRBJ1-2; size: -; D: -
CDR3: CASSVASGWGVPECYEQYF; DNA: TGTGCCAGCAGCGTAGCTTCGGGGTGGGGGGTACCGGAATGCTACGAGCAGTACTTC; V: TRBV9; J: TRBJ2-7; size: -; D: -
CDR3: CASSLGTSSYTDTQYF; DNA: TGCGCCAGCAGCTTGGGGACTAGCAGTTACACAGATACGCAGTATTTT; V: TRBV5-1; J: TRBJ2-3; size: once; D: TRBD2
CDR3: CASSSQGGAYGYTF; DNA: TGTGCCAGCAGCTCCCAGGGAGGGGCTTATGGCTACACCTTC; V: TRBV7-2; J: TRBJ1-2; size: -; D: -
CDR3: CASSSGTSGRLGEQYF; DNA: TGTGCCAGCAGTTCGGGGACTAGCGGGAGATTGGGGGAGCAGTACTTC; V: TRBV6-6; J: TRBJ2-7; size: -; D: TRBD2
CDR3: CASSTGGDEQYF; DNA: TGTGCCAGCAGTACCGGGGGGGACGAGCAGTACTTC; V: TRBV6-5; J: TRBJ2-7; size: -; D: TRBD2
CDR3: CAISGTGTGASYEQYF; DNA: TGTGCCATCAGTGGGACCGGGACAGGGGCTTCCTACGAGCAGTACTTC; V: TRBV10-3; J: TRBJ2-7; size: -; D: TRBD1
CDR3: CASSLGGTGEETQYF; DNA: TGCGCCAGCAGCTTGGGAGGGACAGGGGAAGAGACCCAGTACTTC; V: TRBV5-1; J: TRBJ2-5; size: -; D: TRBD1
CDR3: CASRIGWVARRLVEETQYF; DNA: TGTGCCAGCAGGATAGGCTGGGTAGCGCGACGGCTAGTGGAAGAGACCCAGTACTTC; V: TRBV11-2; J: TRBJ2-5; size: -; D: -
CDR3: CASSPRGRTGGEGELFF; DNA: TGTGCTAGCAGCCCTAGGGGACGGACAGGAGGAGAGGGGGAGCTGTTTTTT; V: TRBV7-7; J: TRBJ2-2; size: -; D: TRBD1
CDR3: CATSRKTFTNTGELFF; DNA: TGTGCCACCAGCAGAAAAACATTTACAAACACCGGGGAGCTGTTTTTT; V: TRBV15; J: TRBJ2-2; size: -; D: -
CDR3: CAISAPSGRSYNEQFF; DNA: TGTGCCATCAGTGCTCCTAGCGGTCGCTCCTACAATGAGCAGTTCTTC; V: TRBV10-3; J: TRBJ2-1; size: -; D: TRBD2
CDR3: CASIPGTRYEQYF; DNA: TGTGCCAGCATTCCCGGGACACGCTACGAGCAGTACTTC; V: TRBV28; J: TRBJ2-7; size: once; D: -
CDR3: CASSPNRQGNTEAFF; DNA: TGCGCCAGCAGCCCAAACCGACAGGGGAACACTGAAGCTTTCTTT; V: TRBV5-1; J: TRBJ1-1; size: -; D: TRBD1
CDR3: CASSGHRGPNTEAFF; DNA: TGTGCCAGCAGCGGGCACAGGGGTCCGAACACTGAAGCTTTCTTT; V: TRBV9; J: TRBJ1-1; size: -; D: TRBD1
CDR3: CASSSTGRSNYGYTF; DNA: TGTGCCAGCAGCTCGACAGGTCGTTCTAACTATGGCTACACCTTC; V: TRBV7-8; J: TRBJ1-2; size: -; D: -
CDR3: CASSAESTDTQYF; DNA: TGTGCCAGCAGTGCAGAATCCACAGATACGCAGTATTTT; V: TRBV2; J: TRBJ2-3; size: -; D: -
CDR3: CASSYTPGGLAGRTNEQFF; DNA: TGTGCCAGCAGTTATACCCCCGGGGGACTAGCGGGGCGTACGAATGAGCAGTTCTTC; V: TRBV27; J: TRBJ2-1; size: -; D: TRBD2
CDR3: CASSAGNRGWDYGYTF; DNA: TGTGCCAGCAGCGCTGGAAACAGGGGTTGGGACTATGGCTACACCTTC; V: TRBV5-6; J: TRBJ1-2; size: -; D: TRBD1
CDR3: CASSVLGGDQPQHF; DNA: TGTGCCAGCAGCGTACTTGGGGGGGATCAGCCCCAGCATTTT; V: TRBV9; J: TRBJ1-5; size: -; D: -
CDR3: CASSDGLSDTQYF; DNA: TGTGCCAGCAGTGACGGGTTAAGCGATACGCAGTATTTT; V: TRBV6-1; J: TRBJ2-3; size: -; D: -
CDR3: CASSQERLAGAHYEQYF; DNA: TGTGCCAGCAGCCAAGAACGGCTAGCGGGAGCCCACTACGAGCAGTACTTC; V: TRBV4-2; J: TRBJ2-7; size: -; D: TRBD2
CDR3: CASSLAMMTRSTDTQYF; DNA: TGTGCCAGCAGCTTGGCTATGATGACTCGTAGCACAGATACGCAGTATTTT; V: TRBV5-8; J: TRBJ2-3; size: -; D: -
CDR3: CASSLRSGEAFF; DNA: TGCGCCAGCAGCTTGCGATCGGGTGAAGCTTTCTTT; V: TRBV5-1; J: TRBJ1-1; size: -; D: -
CDR3: CASSSRDRGNYGYTF; DNA: TGTGCCAGCAGCTCCCGGGACAGGGGGAACTATGGCTACACCTTC; V: TRBV5-4; J: TRBJ1-2; size: -; D: TRBD1
CDR3: CASSFQGGSYNEQFF; DNA: TGTGCCAGCAGCTTCCAGGGGGGCTCCTACAATGAGCAGTTCTTC; V: TRBV5-4; J: TRBJ2-1; size: -; D: -
CDR3: CASSIVKAGEQFF; DNA: TGTGCCAGTAGTATAGTAAAGGCGGGGGAGCAGTTCTTC; V: TRBV19; J: TRBJ2-1; size: -; D: -
CDR3: CASSFFATNTGELFF; DNA: TGTGCCAGCAGTTTTTTCGCTACGAACACCGGGGAGCTGTTTTTT; V: TRBV28; J: TRBJ2-2; size: -; D: -
CDR3: CASSYYARGTEAFF; DNA: TGTGCCAGCAGTTACTATGCTAGGGGGACTGAAGCTTTCTTT; V: TRBV6-5; J: TRBJ1-1; size: -; D: -
CDR3: CASSPVTGEQYF; DNA: TGTGCCAGCTCACCAGTCACGGGGGAGCAGTACTTC; V: TRBV18; J: TRBJ2-7; size: -; D: -
CDR3: CASSSQIYEQYF; DNA: TGTGCCAGCAGTTCCCAAATCTACGAGCAGTACTTC; V: TRBV28; J: TRBJ2-7; size: few; D: -
CDR3: CASSTSRDRSYEQYF; DNA: TGTGCCAGCAGTACCTCTAGGGACAGGTCCTACGAGCAGTACTTC; V: TRBV6-1; J: TRBJ2-7; size: -; D: TRBD1
CDR3: CASSETGQLTDTQYF; DNA: TGTGCCAGCAGTGAAACGGGACAGCTCACAGATACGCAGTATTTT; V: TRBV6-1; J: TRBJ2-3; size: -; D: TRBD1
CDR3: CASSENRWDQPQHF; DNA: TGTGCCAGCAGTGAAAACAGGTGGGATCAGCCCCAGCATTTT; V: TRBV2; J: TRBJ1-5; size: -; D: -
CDR3: CASSFYGGETQYF; DNA: TGTGCCAGCAGCTTCTACGGAGGGGAGACCCAGTACTTC; V: TRBV7-3; J: TRBJ2-5; size: -; D: -
CDR3: CASSPLGTRALHEQFF; DNA: TGTGCCAGCAGTCCCCTGGGGACTAGGGCCCTACATGAGCAGTTCTTC; V: TRBV27; J: TRBJ2-1; size: -; D: TRBD2
CDR3: CAWSSPTGWETQYF; DNA: TGTGCCTGGAGTAGCCCCACAGGTTGGGAGACCCAGTACTTC; V: TRBV30; J: TRBJ2-5; size: -; D: -
CDR3: CATSRDLRRNSNQPQHF; DNA: TGTGCCACCAGCAGAGATCTCAGGCGAAATAGCAATCAGCCCCAGCATTTT; V: TRBV15; J: TRBJ1-5; size: -; D: -